The entry that follows covers one TCR beta chain sequence. Its antigen is not identified. These data come from a study of shared clonotypes between healthy human individuals. Broader study findings: Only blood samples were collected, and tissue repertoires likely differ. An anticipated effect of sequencing depth on clonotype sharing among donors was recognized. Relative to clonotypes present in all four donors, those not shared had lower generation probabilities.

CDR1 is PRHDT, CDR2 FYEKMQ, per germline (reference sequence). This CDR3 has 12 amino acids. Trimming pared 5 bases from V and 2 bases from J, leaving 7 bases between. Generated by immunoSEQ multiplex PCR, the TCRdb table keeps only in-frame clones and is missing some. Of roughly 2.1 million clones listed, roughly 91% are singletons. CD8 cells regarded as naive lacked CD45RO, were positively chosen for CCR7, and omitted terminally differentiated effector memory CD45RA+ cells. This TCR derives from a man younger than 35 in good health. Some clones in this sample may be carry-over from other donors' samples. This rearrangement joins TRBV13 to TRBJ2-7, with unresolved D. The source material was naive CD8+ T cells from PBMCs. This CDR3 reads CASSTRTYEQYF. DNA of the CDR3: TGTGCCAGCAGCACCCGGACCTACGAGCAGTACTTC.